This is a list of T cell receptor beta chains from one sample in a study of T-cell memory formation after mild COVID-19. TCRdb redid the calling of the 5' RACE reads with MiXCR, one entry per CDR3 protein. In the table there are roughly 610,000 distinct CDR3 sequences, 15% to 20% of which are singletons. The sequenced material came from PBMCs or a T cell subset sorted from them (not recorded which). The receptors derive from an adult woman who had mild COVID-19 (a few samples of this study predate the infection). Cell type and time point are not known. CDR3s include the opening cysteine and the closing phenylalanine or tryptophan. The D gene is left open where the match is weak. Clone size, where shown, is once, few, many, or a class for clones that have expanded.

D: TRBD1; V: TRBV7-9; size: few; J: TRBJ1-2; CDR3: CASRTTGETWGYTF; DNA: TGTGCCAGCAGAACTACAGGGGAAACTTGGGGCTACACCTTC
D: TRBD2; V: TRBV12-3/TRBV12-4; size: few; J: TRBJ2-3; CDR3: CASSHGTSGSDRTDTQYF; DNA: TGTGCCAGCAGTCATGGGACTAGCGGGAGCGACAGGACAGATACGCAGTATTTT
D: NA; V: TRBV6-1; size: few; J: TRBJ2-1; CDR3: CASIRDTISNEQFF; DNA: TGTGCCAGCATTCGGGACACTATTTCCAATGAGCAGTTCTTC
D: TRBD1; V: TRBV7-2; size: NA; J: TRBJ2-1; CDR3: CASSLEVVGTGRGRGNEQFF; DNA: TGTGCCAGCAGCTTGGAAGTCGTGGGTACGGGCAGGGGGCGAGGCAATGAGCAGTTCTTC
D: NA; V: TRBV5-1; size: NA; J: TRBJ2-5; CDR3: CASSLGPSSPLETQYF; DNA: TGCGCCAGCAGCTTGGGGCCGTCGAGCCCGCTGGAGACCCAGTACTTC
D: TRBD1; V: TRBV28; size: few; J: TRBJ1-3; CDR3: CASSDPTGGGNTIYF; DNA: TGTGCCAGCAGCGACCCTACAGGGGGAGGAAACACCATATATTTT
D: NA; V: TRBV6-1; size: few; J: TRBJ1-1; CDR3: CASRMPPGEAFF; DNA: TGTGCCAGCCGGATGCCCCCGGGTGAAGCTTTCTTT
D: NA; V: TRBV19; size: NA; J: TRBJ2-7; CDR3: CASSPDWSDEQYF; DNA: TGTGCCAGTAGTCCTGACTGGAGCGACGAGCAGTACTTC
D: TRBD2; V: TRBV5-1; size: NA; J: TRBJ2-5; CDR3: CASSWGGREETQYF; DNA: TGCGCCAGCAGCTGGGGGGGTCGGGAAGAGACCCAGTACTTC
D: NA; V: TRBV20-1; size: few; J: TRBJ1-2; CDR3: CSARDPGGVTYGYTF; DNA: TGCAGTGCTAGAGATCCGGGAGGGGTAACATATGGCTACACCTTC
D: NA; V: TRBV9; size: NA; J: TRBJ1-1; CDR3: CASSVGKGQQNTEAFF; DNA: TGTGCCAGCAGCGTAGGAAAGGGGCAGCAGAACACTGAAGCTTTCTTT
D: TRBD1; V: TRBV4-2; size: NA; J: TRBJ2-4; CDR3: CASSRWDRGLSWTKNIQYF; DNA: TGTGCCAGCAGCCGCTGGGACAGGGGGCTTTCGTGGACCAAAAACATTCAGTACTTC
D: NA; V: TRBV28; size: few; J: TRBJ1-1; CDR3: CASTVWGIPEAFF; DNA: TGTGCCAGCACAGTTTGGGGGATTCCTGAAGCTTTCTTT
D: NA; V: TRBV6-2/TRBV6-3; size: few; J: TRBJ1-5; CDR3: CASSYSVLGSNQPQHF; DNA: TGTGCCAGCAGTTACTCGGTCCTCGGTAGCAATCAGCCCCAGCATTTT
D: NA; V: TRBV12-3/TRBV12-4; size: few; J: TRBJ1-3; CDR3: CASRLPHAGNTIYF; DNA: TGTGCCAGCAGATTACCCCACGCAGGAAACACCATATATTTT
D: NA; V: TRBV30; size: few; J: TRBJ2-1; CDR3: CAWRGEDVNEQFF; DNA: TGTGCCTGGAGAGGCGAGGACGTCAATGAGCAGTTCTTC
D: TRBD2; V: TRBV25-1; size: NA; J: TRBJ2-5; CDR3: CASSPAGGAQYF; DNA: TGTGCCAGCAGTCCAGCGGGGGGGGCCCAGTACTTC
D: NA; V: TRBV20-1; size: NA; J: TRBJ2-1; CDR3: CSASRLGNEQFF; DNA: TGCAGTGCTAGCCGGTTAGGGAATGAGCAGTTCTTC
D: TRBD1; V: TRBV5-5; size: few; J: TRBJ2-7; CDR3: CASSQDRSPYEQYF; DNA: TGTGCCAGCAGCCAGGACAGGTCCCCCTACGAGCAGTACTTC
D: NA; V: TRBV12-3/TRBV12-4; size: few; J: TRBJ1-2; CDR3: CASSLVTKGHRVGSGYTF; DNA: TGTGCCAGCAGTTTGGTTACAAAGGGACACCGGGTGGGATCGGGCTACACCTTC
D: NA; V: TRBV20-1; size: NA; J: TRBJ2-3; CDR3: CSARMASTDTQYF; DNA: TGCAGTGCTAGAATGGCAAGCACAGATACGCAGTATTTT
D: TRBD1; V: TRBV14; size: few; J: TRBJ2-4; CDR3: CASSQNRGRGNIQYF; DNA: TGTGCCAGCAGCCAAAACAGGGGGCGCGGGAACATTCAGTACTTC
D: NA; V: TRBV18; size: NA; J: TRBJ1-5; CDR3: CASSRGLVASNQPQHF; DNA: TGTGCCAGCTCACGCGGCCTGGTAGCCAGCAATCAGCCCCAGCATTTT
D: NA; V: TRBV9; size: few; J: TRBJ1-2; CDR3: CASSVFAGAGYGYTF; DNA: TGTGCCAGCAGCGTATTCGCAGGGGCGGGCTATGGCTACACCTTC
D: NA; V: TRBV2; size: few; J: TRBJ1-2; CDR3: CASRGTVNYGYTF; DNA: TGTGCCAGCAGAGGGACGGTGAACTATGGCTACACCTTC
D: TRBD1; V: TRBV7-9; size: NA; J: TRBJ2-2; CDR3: CASSSRQGPGELFF; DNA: TGTGCCAGCAGCAGCCGACAGGGCCCCGGGGAGCTGTTTTTT
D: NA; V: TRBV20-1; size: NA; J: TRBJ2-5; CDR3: CSARTRGPQETQYF; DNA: TGCAGTGCTAGAACCAGGGGACCCCAAGAGACCCAGTACTTC
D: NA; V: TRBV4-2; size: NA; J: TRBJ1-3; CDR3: CASSQDFAQGSGNTIYF; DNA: TGTGCCAGCAGCCAAGATTTCGCCCAGGGGTCTGGAAACACCATATATTTT
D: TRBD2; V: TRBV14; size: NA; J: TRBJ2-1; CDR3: CASDSGGTYNEQFF; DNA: TGTGCCAGTGACAGCGGGGGTACCTACAATGAGCAGTTCTTC
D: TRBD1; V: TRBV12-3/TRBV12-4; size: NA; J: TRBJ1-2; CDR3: CASRPTGGANYGYTF; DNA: TGTGCCAGCAGACCTACAGGGGGCGCGAACTATGGCTACACCTTC
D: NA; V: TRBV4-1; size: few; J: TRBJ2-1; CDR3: CASSQDKGGGAIPNEQFF; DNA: TGCGCCAGCAGCCAGGACAAGGGCGGCGGGGCCATTCCAAATGAGCAGTTCTTC
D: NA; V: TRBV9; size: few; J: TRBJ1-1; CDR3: CASSVKQGPNTEAFF; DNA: TGTGCCAGCAGCGTAAAACAGGGCCCGAACACTGAAGCTTTCTTT
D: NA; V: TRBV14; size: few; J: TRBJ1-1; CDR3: CASSQEQNTEAFF; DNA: TGTGCCAGCAGCCAAGAGCAAAATACTGAAGCTTTCTTT
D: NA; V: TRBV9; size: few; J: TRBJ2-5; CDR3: CASSVTGGRQETQYF; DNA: TGTGCCAGCAGCGTAACCGGGGGCCGGCAAGAGACCCAGTACTTC
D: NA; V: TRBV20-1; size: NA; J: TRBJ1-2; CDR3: CSAAGYTF; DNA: TGCAGTGCTGCAGGCTACACCTTC
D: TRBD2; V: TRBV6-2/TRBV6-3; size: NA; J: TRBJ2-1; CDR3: CASSYLTSGTYNEQFF; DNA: TGTGCCAGCAGTTATCTGACTAGCGGGACCTACAATGAGCAGTTCTTC
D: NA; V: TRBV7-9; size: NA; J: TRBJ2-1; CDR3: CASSLEGGPYEQFF; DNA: TGTGCCAGCAGCTTAGAAGGGGGGCCTTATGAGCAGTTCTTC
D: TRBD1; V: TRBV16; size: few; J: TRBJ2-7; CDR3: CASSQSWGTVTYEQYF; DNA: TGTGCCAGCAGCCAATCTTGGGGGACAGTGACCTACGAGCAGTACTTC
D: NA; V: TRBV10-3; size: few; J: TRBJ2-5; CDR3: CAIRESFGQETQYF; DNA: TGTGCCATCAGGGAGTCTTTCGGACAAGAGACCCAGTACTTC
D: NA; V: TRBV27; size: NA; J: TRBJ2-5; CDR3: CASSFRAGQETQYF; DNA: TGTGCCAGCAGTTTCAGGGCAGGACAAGAGACCCAGTACTTC
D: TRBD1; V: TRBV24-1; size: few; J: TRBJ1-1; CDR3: CATSDLGDRGDTEAFF; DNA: TGTGCCACCAGTGATTTGGGGGACAGGGGGGACACTGAAGCTTTCTTT
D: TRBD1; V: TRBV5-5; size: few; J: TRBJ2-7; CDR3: CASRAGTESYEQYF; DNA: TGTGCCAGCAGGGCCGGGACAGAGTCCTACGAGCAGTACTTC
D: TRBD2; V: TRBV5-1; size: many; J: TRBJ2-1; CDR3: CASSYPGLAGSSYNEQFF; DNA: TGCGCCAGCAGCTACCCGGGACTAGCGGGGAGCTCCTACAATGAGCAGTTCTTC
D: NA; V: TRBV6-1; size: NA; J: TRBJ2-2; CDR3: CASSESLPVDTGELFF; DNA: TGTGCCAGCAGTGAATCGTTACCAGTGGACACCGGGGAGCTGTTTTTT
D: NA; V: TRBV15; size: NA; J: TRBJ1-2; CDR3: CATSRFRDTPNGYTF; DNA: TGTGCCACCAGCAGGTTCCGGGACACTCCCAATGGCTACACCTTC
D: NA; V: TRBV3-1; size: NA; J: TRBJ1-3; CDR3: CASSQGLHSGNTIYF; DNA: TGTGCCAGCAGCCAAGGCCTACACTCTGGAAACACCATATATTTT
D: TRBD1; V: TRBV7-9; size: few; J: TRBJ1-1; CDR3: CASSKDRLNTEAFF; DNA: TGTGCCAGCAGCAAGGACAGGCTGAACACTGAAGCTTTCTTT
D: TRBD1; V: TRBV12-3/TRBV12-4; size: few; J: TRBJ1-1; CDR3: CASTGTVNTEAFF; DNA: TGTGCCAGCACTGGGACAGTGAACACTGAAGCTTTCTTT
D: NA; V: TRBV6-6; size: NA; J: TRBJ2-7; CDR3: CASLGLGTTPRNEQYF; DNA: TGTGCCAGCCTCGGACTCGGGACGACCCCCCGGAACGAGCAGTACTTC
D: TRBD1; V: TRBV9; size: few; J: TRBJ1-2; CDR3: CASSVGGRWDRGPDYGYTF; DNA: TGTGCCAGCAGCGTAGGAGGACGGTGGGACAGGGGGCCAGACTATGGCTACACCTTC
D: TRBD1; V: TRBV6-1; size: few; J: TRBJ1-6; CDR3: CASSRDRANSPLHF; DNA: TGTGCCAGCAGCCGGGACAGGGCGAATTCACCCCTCCACTTT
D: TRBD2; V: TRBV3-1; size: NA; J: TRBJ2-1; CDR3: CASSQDGGGEQFF; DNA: TGTGCCAGCAGCCAAGATGGGGGGGGTGAGCAGTTCTTC
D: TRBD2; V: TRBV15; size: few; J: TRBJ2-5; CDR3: CATQAGRGAVRETQYF; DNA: TGTGCCACCCAAGCAGGGCGGGGGGCCGTACGGGAGACCCAGTACTTC
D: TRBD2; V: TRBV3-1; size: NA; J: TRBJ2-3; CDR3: CASSQAGGADTQYF; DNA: TGTGCCAGCAGCCAAGCGGGGGGAGCAGATACGCAGTATTTT
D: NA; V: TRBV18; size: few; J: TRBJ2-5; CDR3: CASSPRRGSEETQYF; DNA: TGTGCCAGCTCACCTCGACGGGGGTCAGAAGAGACCCAGTACTTC